The 21 T cell receptor beta chains given below trace back to one sample, sequenced in a study of T cells after yellow fever vaccination. One entry per CDR3 protein results from TCRdb running MiXCR on the 5' RACE reads. The sample includes 300,000 to 400,000 distinct CDR3 sequences, under 7.5% of them seen just once. The specimen comprised PBMCs, sampled 5 days after the yellow fever booster vaccination. The receptors shown here come from a man aged 30 to 45 who received the YFV17D yellow fever vaccine.

The chain joins TRBV15 to TRBJ2-5; possibly TRBD2 for D (5 bases). The CDR3 extends over 14 amino acids. Trimming removed 0 bases at V and 5 bases at J, with 10 bases between. Germline V gene sequence: CDR1 LNHNV, CDR2 YYDKDF (reference sequence). Here the CDR3 reads CATSRDSRRETQYF. The CDR3 DNA sequence: TGTGCCACCAGCAGAGACTCTAGGAGGGAGACCCAGTACTTC.

This clonotype was counted many times. The V call is TRBV12-3 or TRBV12-4, the J call TRBJ2-7; 7 nucleotides agree with TRBD2. The J segment lost 0 bases and the V segment lost 2 bases, leaving 1 base of the junction unmatched. The CDR3 loop spans 14 amino acids. The CDR3 protein is CASSLSSGSYEQYF. The CDR3 coding sequence is TGTGCCAGCAGTTTATCTAGCGGCTCCTACGAGCAGTACTTC.

This clonotype was observed many times. The genes are TRBV7-9 and TRBJ2-7; D may be TRBD1 (7 bases). CDR1 and CDR2 from the germline V gene are SEHNR and FQNEAQ (reference sequence). The V gene lost 5 bases and the J gene lost 6 bases, with 17 bases spanning the gap. CDR3 length: 14 amino acids. The CDR3 loop reads CASSRRIQGGEQYF. DNA of the CDR3: TGTGCCAGCAGCCGCCGGATCCAGGGGGGCGAGCAGTACTTC.

There are a few counts of this clonotype. The rearrangement joins TRBV6-1 to TRBJ2-3; 12 positions match TRBD2. The CDR3 totals 19 residues. The V and J ends lost 5 bases and 7 bases, in that order; junction bases with no gene match: 19. CDR1 is MNHNS, CDR2 SASEGT, per germline. The CDR3 here is CASSPQGAKRTSGMYTQYF. DNA for the CDR3: TGTGCCAGCAGTCCGCAGGGGGCGAAAAGGACTAGCGGGATGTATACGCAGTATTTT.

The rearrangement links TRBV7-2 to TRBJ2-3; D might be TRBD2 (5 bases). V was pared by 3 bases and J by 8 bases, with 12 bases between. The length of the CDR3 is 13 residues. Looked up from germline, CDR1 is SGHTA and CDR2 is FQGNSA. CDR3 loop: CASSFVPEGTQYF. The CDR3 DNA follows: TGTGCCAGCAGCTTTGTACCAGAGGGTACGCAGTATTTT.

V usage is TRBV7-9 and J usage is TRBJ2-7; 8 nucleotides align to TRBD2. Germline lookup yields CDR1 SEHNR and CDR2 FQNEAQ (reference sequence). This CDR3 contains 16 residues. Losses at the gene ends were 3 bases for V and 7 bases for J; bases not matched to a gene: 14. Written as DNA, the CDR3 is TGTGCCAGCAGCTTTTCCCGCCAAGCGGGAGAAGGAGAGCAGTACTTC. Its protein is CASSFSRQAGEGEQYF. The full variable domain, completed using reference TRBV7-9 and TRBJ2-7, is DTGVSQNPRHKITKRGQNVTFRCDPISEHNRLYWYRQTLGQGPEFLTYFQNEAQLEKSRLLSDRFSAERPKGSFSTLEIQRTEQGDSAMYLCASSFSRQAGEGEQYFGPGTRLTVT.

The V and J genes are TRBV7-2 and TRBJ2-2; D is possibly TRBD1 (5 bases). Trimming took 3 bases from V and 8 from J, leaving 10 bases between them. Germline V gene data show CDR1 as SGHTA and CDR2 as FQGNSA. There are 13 residues in the CDR3. The CDR3 DNA is TGTGCCAGCAGCTTCGGACATTTAGGGGAGCTGTTTTTT. Translating gives CASSFGHLGELFF.

This clonotype showed up many times. This sequence joins TRBV29-1 and TRBJ2-7, with D uncertain. The CDR3 length is 13 residues. CDR1 is SQVTM and CDR2 is ANQGSEA in the germline V gene. The V and J ends lost 4 bases and 3 bases respectively, with 13 bases between them. CDR3 region: CSVASRQSYEQYF. In DNA form, the CDR3 reads TGCAGCGTTGCTTCTCGGCAGAGCTACGAGCAGTACTTC.

The V call is TRBV4-1, the J call TRBJ1-1, with TRBD1 matching 8 bases. Losses at the gene ends were 1 base for V and 4 bases for J; bases not matched to a gene: 5. The CDR3 spans 15 residues. CDR1 is MGHRA and CDR2 is YSYEKL in the germline V gene. The CDR3 coding sequence is TGCGCCAGCAGCCAAGTCAGCGACAGGGGCACTGAAGCTTTCTTT. Translation gives CASSQVSDRGTEAFF.

The chain employs TRBV19 and TRBJ2-3, with D possibly being TRBD1 or TRBD2 (6 bases each). Germline lookup yields CDR1 LNHDA and CDR2 SQIVND (reference sequence). The germline V and J ends were trimmed by 5 bases and 11 bases, with 8 bases remaining between them. The CDR3 is 10 residues long. CDR3 loop: CASSGGGQYF. The CDR3 coding sequence is TGTGCCAGTAGTGGAGGGGGGCAGTATTTT.

This clonotype was found many times. This sequence joins TRBV6-5 and TRBJ2-1; D gene uncertain. The CDR3 runs to 15 residues. Trimming shortened V by 6 bases and J by 0 bases, and 12 bases separated the two germline ends. CDR1 is MNHEY, CDR2 SVGAGI, per germline. DNA for the CDR3: TGTGCCAGCAGGCCGGGCAGTGACTCCTACAATGAGCAGTTCTTC. It codes for CASRPGSDSYNEQFF.

A few counts support this clonotype. This chain's CDR3 is CASSLGSGQGGYEQYF. For the CDR3, the DNA is TGTGCCAGCAGCTTAGGCTCCGGGCAGGGGGGCTACGAGCAGTACTTC. V and J are TRBV7-9 and TRBJ2-7; TRBD1 is a possible D gene (7 bases). Trimming pared 1 base from V and 3 bases from J, leaving 16 bases between. Germline V gene data show CDR1 as SEHNR and CDR2 as FQNEAQ (reference sequence). CDR3 length: 16 amino acids.

This clonotype occurred a few times. V gene TRBV15 combines with J gene TRBJ1-1; 8 positions agree with TRBD1. V shed 8 bases and J 4 bases; nucleotides not matched to a gene: 6. The germline gives CDR1 LNHNV, CDR2 YYDKDF (reference sequence). The CDR3 spans 13 residues. In nucleotides, the CDR3 is TGTGCCACCCGGGACAGGTCGGGCACTGAAGCTTTCTTT. This codes for CATRDRSGTEAFF.

The J gene is TRBJ2-1, the V gene TRBV7-2, with D hard to call. Trimming took 4 bases from V and 8 from J, leaving 6 bases between them. The CDR3 spans 11 residues. Per germline, CDR1 SGHTA and CDR2 FQGNSA. CDR3 coding DNA: TGTGCCAGCAGCTATTACGATGAGCAGTTCTTC. Translated, it gives CASSYYDEQFF.

The V and J genes are TRBV20-1 and TRBJ2-7, with unresolved D. The CDR3 contains 14 residues. From germline, CDR1 is DFQATT and CDR2 SNEGSKA (reference sequence). V lost 0 bases and J lost 5, with 14 bases in between. The CDR3, as DNA: TGCAGTGCTAGAGATCGGGTGGCAAGCAACGAGCAGTACTTC. This encodes CSARDRVASNEQYF.

The chain is built from TRBV4-1 and TRBJ1-6; 9 positions agree with TRBD1. The CDR3 loop spans 16 amino acids. Per germline, CDR1 MGHRA and CDR2 YSYEKL. Germline trimming cut 2 bases from V and 5 bases from J; bases unmatched to any gene: 4. The CDR3: CASSQRTGADNSPLHF. The CDR3 DNA sequence: TGCGCCAGCAGCCAACGGACAGGGGCCGATAATTCACCCCTCCACTTT.

V is TRBV19 and J is TRBJ2-5; 10 bases are shared with TRBD2. V shed 6 bases, J shed 0 bases, and the junction held 7 bases outside the gene matches. Per germline, CDR1 LNHDA and CDR2 SQIVND (reference sequence). The CDR3 is 16 amino acids. CDR3 bases: TGTGCCAGTAGCCTTCTGACTAGCGGGTACCAAGAGACCCAGTACTTC. Its protein is CASSLLTSGYQETQYF.

The genes are TRBV28 and TRBJ2-7; 7 bases are shared with TRBD2. Unmatched junction bases numbered 18, after V lost 0 bases and J lost 7 bases. CDR3 length equals 18 residues. The germline V gene encodes CDR1 MDHEN and CDR2 SYDVKM. The CDR3 region has the DNA TGTGCCAGCAGTTTATGGGGTCTGGAGCGGGATGGTCGGGGGGAGCAGTACTTC. As protein: CASSLWGLERDGRGEQYF.

This clonotype was picked up many times. The chain carries TRBV29-1 and TRBJ2-2; D may be TRBD2 (6 bases). The CDR3 is made up of 13 amino acids. Germline loops: CDR1 SQVTM, CDR2 ANQGSEA. V lost 4 bases and J lost 5, with 11 bases in between. CDR3 region: CSVAGAITGELFF. The CDR3 bases are TGCAGCGTTGCGGGAGCAATTACCGGGGAGCTGTTTTTT.

V usage is TRBV3-1 and J usage is TRBJ1-1; D is undetermined. The length of the CDR3 is 15 residues. In germline, CDR1 is LGHDT, CDR2 YNNKEL (reference sequence). Trimming removed 10 bases from V and 0 bases from J, with 18 bases in between. CDR3 amino acids: CATSQEPGVNTEAFF. As DNA, the CDR3 is TGTGCCACCTCCCAGGAACCAGGAGTGAACACTGAAGCTTTCTTT.

The gene calls are TRBV18 and TRBJ2-6, with 8 bases matching TRBD2. This CDR3 spans 18 amino acids. Looked up from germline, CDR1 is KGHSH and CDR2 is LQKENI. J lost 3 bases, V lost 4 bases, and 11 bases had no gene match. This chain's CDR3 is CASSLTGTRNLGANVLTF. The CDR3 nucleotides read TGTGCCAGCTCACTAACCGGGACTAGAAACCTTGGGGCCAACGTCCTGACTTTC.